This is a list of T cell receptor beta chains from one sample in a study of shared clonotypes between healthy human individuals. Sequencing used immunoSEQ multiplex PCR; TCRdb keeps in-frame clones, though not all of them. The sample records about 1,500,000 clones, roughly 97% being singletons. Sequencing used naive CD4+ T cells sorted from blood. The receptors originated from a young man in good health. Each CDR3 is given with its conserved first and last residue. A D gene is named only where the DNA matches it firmly. Clone size, where shown, is once, few, many, or a class for clones that have expanded.

V,D,J,size,CDR3,DNA
TRBV6-5,NA,TRBJ2-5,NA,CASSYAPWRQETQYF,TGTGCCAGCAGTTACGCCCCCTGGCGGCAAGAGACCCAGTACTTC
TRBV6-5,NA,TRBJ1-2,NA,CASSPERGNYGYTF,TGTGCCAGCAGCCCTGAAAGGGGGAACTATGGCTACACCTTC
TRBV11-2,NA,TRBJ2-7,NA,CASRGEWGYYEQYF,TGTGCCAGCAGGGGGGAGTGGGGATACTACGAGCAGTACTTC
TRBV29-1,TRBD1,TRBJ1-2,NA,CSGRTGDFYGYTF,TGCAGCGGACGGACAGGGGATTTCTATGGCTACACCTTC
TRBV28,NA,TRBJ2-3,NA,CASSSLRPDTQYF,TGTGCCAGCAGTTCCTTAAGGCCAGATACGCAGTATTTT
TRBV27,NA,TRBJ2-7,once,CASSLRRGLYEQYF,TGTGCCAGCAGCCTAAGACGGGGACTCTACGAGCAGTACTTC
TRBV9,NA,TRBJ2-2,NA,CASSQRGELGELFF,TGTGCCAGCAGCCAACGAGGGGAACTCGGGGAGCTGTTTTTT
TRBV7-8,TRBD2,TRBJ2-1,NA,CASSLASGTYNEQFF,TGTGCCAGCAGCTTAGCTAGCGGGACCTACAATGAGCAGTTCTTC
TRBV30,TRBD1,TRBJ1-5,NA,CAWSAGGNQPQHF,TGTGCCTGGAGCGCAGGGGGAAATCAGCCCCAGCATTTT
TRBV7-2,NA,TRBJ2-4,NA,CASSLSVGIAKNIQYF,TGTGCCAGCAGCCTTAGCGTCGGGATAGCCAAAAACATTCAGTACTTC
TRBV5-1,NA,TRBJ2-7,NA,CASSFERLGSYEQYF,TGCGCCAGCAGCTTCGAGCGTTTAGGATCCTACGAGCAGTACTTC
TRBV6-1,TRBD1,TRBJ2-7,NA,CASSPGTEKFYEQYF,TGTGCCAGCAGCCCCGGGACAGAGAAGTTCTACGAGCAGTACTTC
TRBV5-1,NA,TRBJ2-1,once,CASSLASLSGEQFF,TGCGCCAGCAGCTTAGCCAGTCTATCGGGAGAGCAGTTCTTC
TRBV7-9,NA,TRBJ2-7,NA,CASSGRTVYEQYF,TGTGCCAGCAGCGGGCGGACTGTATACGAGCAGTACTTC
TRBV2,NA,TRBJ2-7,NA,CASSVIEQYF,TGTGCCAGCAGTGTGATCGAGCAGTACTTC
TRBV5-1,NA,TRBJ2-5,NA,CASSFWGKETQYF,TGCGCCAGCAGCTTCTGGGGGAAAGAGACCCAGTACTTC
TRBV28,NA,TRBJ1-1,NA,CASSSGIHRNTEAFF,TGTGCCAGCAGTTCGGGTATCCATCGGAACACTGAAGCTTTCTTT
TRBV6-6,NA,TRBJ1-3,NA,CASSYSLGNTIYF,TGTGCCAGCAGTTACTCCTTGGGAAACACCATATATTTT
TRBV11-2,TRBD2,TRBJ2-3,NA,CASSPLAGGPEDTQYF,TGTGCCAGCAGCCCCTTAGCGGGAGGGCCTGAAGATACGCAGTATTTT
TRBV10-2,TRBD2,TRBJ2-7,NA,CASGATSGGQGYF,TGCGCCAGCGGGGCGACTAGCGGGGGACAGGGGTACTTC
TRBV7-2,NA,TRBJ2-7,NA,CASSFAGEQYF,TGTGCCAGCAGCTTCGCCGGTGAGCAGTACTTC
TRBV10-1,TRBD2,TRBJ2-1,NA,CASSVGLVGEQFF,TGCGCCAGCAGTGTGGGACTAGTGGGTGAGCAGTTCTTC
TRBV4-1,NA,TRBJ2-7,NA,CASSQERARSSYEQYF,TGCGCCAGCAGCCAAGAGAGAGCGAGGAGCTCCTACGAGCAGTACTTC
TRBV10-1,NA,TRBJ2-3,NA,CASSDYSTDTQYF,TGCGCCAGCAGTGATTACTCAACAGATACGCAGTATTTT
TRBV7-9,TRBD2,TRBJ2-1,NA,CASSSPPGTSNYNEQFF,TGTGCCAGCAGCTCACCACCCGGGACTAGCAACTACAATGAGCAGTTCTTC
TRBV7-9,NA,TRBJ1-1,NA,CASSLVGAEGEAFF,TGTGCCAGCAGCTTAGTAGGGGCCGAAGGCGAAGCTTTCTTT
TRBV18,NA,TRBJ2-7,NA,CASSPRTEGYEQYF,TGTGCCAGCTCACCAAGGACAGAAGGCTACGAGCAGTACTTC
TRBV10-2,TRBD1,TRBJ1-3,NA,CASSAGQGASGNTIYF,TGCGCCAGCAGTGCGGGACAGGGGGCGTCGGGAAACACCATATATTTT
TRBV13,NA,TRBJ1-1,once,CASSLGPAAFF,TGTGCCAGCAGCTTAGGGCCCGCGGCTTTCTTT
TRBV7-9,NA,TRBJ1-4,NA,CASSLFEGEKLFF,TGTGCCAGCAGCTTATTTGAGGGTGAAAAACTGTTTTTT
TRBV5-8,NA,TRBJ1-2,NA,CASSLRRDYGYTF,TGTGCCAGCAGCTTGAGACGGGACTATGGCTACACCTTC
TRBV7-2,TRBD2,TRBJ2-5,once,CASSLYFSGRVVETQYF,TGTGCCAGCAGCTTATATTTTAGCGGGAGGGTAGTAGAGACCCAGTACTTC
TRBV29-1,TRBD1,TRBJ2-3,NA,CSVAPGQITDTQYF,TGCAGCGTTGCCCCGGGACAGATCACAGATACGCAGTATTTT
TRBV19,NA,TRBJ2-1,NA,CASSHVRDSLIYNEQFF,TGTGCCAGTAGTCATGTACGGGACTCGCTAATCTACAATGAGCAGTTCTTC
TRBV9,TRBD1,TRBJ2-1,NA,CASSGPGTASYNEQFF,TGTGCCAGCAGCGGCCCTGGGACAGCCTCCTACAATGAGCAGTTCTTC
TRBV2,NA,TRBJ1-3,NA,CASSYRDILPQNTIYF,TGTGCCAGCAGTTACAGGGACATCCTGCCCCAAAACACCATATATTTT
TRBV5-1,NA,TRBJ2-2,NA,CASSFHAGRNTGELFF,TGCGCCAGCAGCTTCCACGCAGGGCGGAACACCGGGGAGCTGTTTTTT